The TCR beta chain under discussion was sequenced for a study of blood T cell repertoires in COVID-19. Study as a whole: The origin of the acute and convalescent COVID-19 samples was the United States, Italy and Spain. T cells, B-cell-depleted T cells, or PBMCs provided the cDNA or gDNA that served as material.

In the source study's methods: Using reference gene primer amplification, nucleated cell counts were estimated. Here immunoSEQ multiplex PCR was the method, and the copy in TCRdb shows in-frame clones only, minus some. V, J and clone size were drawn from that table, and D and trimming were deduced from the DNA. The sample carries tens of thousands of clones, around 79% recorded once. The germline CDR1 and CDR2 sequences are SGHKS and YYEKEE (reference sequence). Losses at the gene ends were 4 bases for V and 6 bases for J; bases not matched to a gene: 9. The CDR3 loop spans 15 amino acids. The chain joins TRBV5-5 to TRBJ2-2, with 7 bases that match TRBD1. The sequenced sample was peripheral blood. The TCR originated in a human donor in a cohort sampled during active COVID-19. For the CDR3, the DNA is TGTGCCAGCAGCCACAGGGGAGAGAGTGCCGGGGAGCTGTTTTTT. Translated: CASSHRGESAGELFF.